This TCR beta chain was obtained from a study of blood T cells in healthy people across ages (dated by TCRdb to between 2014 and 2017). A note on the overall study: Template switching captured roughly one uniquely barcoded TCR beta cDNA molecule per two T cells in model experiments. The study measured age-related changes in TCR beta repertoire diversity using deep sequencing normalized with unique cDNA molecular identifiers. The donors were divided into four age groups: young (average around 16 years), middle-aged (about 40), aged (roughly 66) and long-lived (about 79). To avoid experimental bias, donors of different ages were randomly spread across the sequencing lanes. Two additional independent replicas of 1 million unique cDNA reads from the same blood draw were analyzed for two donors (one aged 18 to 30 and one aged 80 or older). On the study overall, not on this receptor specifically: The CMV infection status of donors was not known, potentially confounding age-related changes in expanded clonotypes. Observed TCR beta diversity correlated strongly with the percentage of naive T cells measured by flow cytometry. Conclusive comparison of naive and antigen-experienced compartments was prevented by the profiling of bulk unsorted PBMCs. Estimates of total diversity from one million sequenced T cells were regarded as lower bounds and underestimates. As age increased, observed TCR beta diversity per million T cells dropped in a roughly linear way, and a significant reduction was already evident by age around 41. Compared with the aged group, more naive CD4+ T cells, fewer expanded clones and increased TCR diversity were shown by the long-lived group, suggesting age selection.

Systemically healthy Caucasian individuals from Russia, approximately 39 in total and aged about 6 to 100 years, were included as donors. Ten milliliters of peripheral blood were drawn from each donor into EDTA-treated Vacutainer tubes. PBMCs were isolated by Ficoll-Paque density-gradient centrifugation, with at least 7 million obtained per sample. Trizol reagent was used to extract total RNA from PBMCs, with at least 5 micrograms per sample. For every donor, flow cytometry on a PBMC aliquot measured the percentage of naive CD45RAhigh/CD27high T cells. Library preparation used 5' RACE. TCRdb shows the sequencer as Illumina HiSeq 2500. A second about 7 to 11 cycle PCR used a sample-barcoded 5' primer and a J-beta primer mix. Each TCR beta cDNA molecule received a unique molecular identifier from a template-switch 5' adaptor carrying 12 random nucleotides. Each sample yielded at least 3 million CDR3-containing paired-end reads. First-strand cDNA was synthesized from all RNA with the Mint cDNA synthesis kit, primed by a TRBC-specific oligonucleotide. Following uracil-DNA glycosylase treatment, a first 18-cycle PCR with universal primers M1SS and BC2_uni_R was performed on all cDNA. The study's processing was this. Normalization of each sample was performed by random selection of 1 million high-quality reads, each carrying a distinct molecular identifier. Instead of being binned into consensus sequences, reads with shared molecular identifiers were discarded. MiTCR, run with a Q25 quality threshold and the strictest error-elimination algorithm, handled CDR3 identification, clonotype clustering and error correction. Lower-bound total TCR beta diversity was estimated with a nonparametric unseen species model using Euler transformation. TCRdb reprocessed the public reads (quality trimming at Q25 with fastp, clone calling with MiXCR) and kept in-frame beta chains. Duplicate CDR3 protein sequences are folded into a single record with the most common DNA and genes. For this entry, the V and J calls and clone size follow TCRdb and not the study's own pipeline. The sample table records roughly 800,000 distinct CDR3 sequences; around 36% of these occur just once. The biggest ten clones account for over 10% of the sample.

Comment on this clonotype: Its antigen remains unidentified. It has no much larger one-base neighbor in the sample; base qualities were not kept.

For CDR1 and CDR2, the germline V gene (reference sequence) lists SEHNR and FQNEAQ. From its cysteine to its phenylalanine, the CDR3 spans 14 amino acids. Solely the CDR3 DNA is kept, with 42 bases framed from the first base. V drops 7 bases and J drops 4 bases, leaving 16 bases in between. The source is a man younger than 35 in good health. The sequenced material came from blood. The chain links TRBV7-9 with TRBJ1-2; the D region possibly corresponds to TRBD1 (6 bases align). CDR3 loop: CASIPGVGGYGYTF. The nucleotides are TGTGCCAGCATCCCAGGGGTTGGTGGCTATGGCTACACCTTC.